Only a few counts were recorded for the clone carrying this T cell receptor (beta chain). Its target is not known. After removal of 3 bases from V and 5 bases from J, the junction contained 7 bases not matched to a gene. The germline gives CDR1 SGHRS, CDR2 YFSETQ. CDR3 size: 14 residues. The source of the sample is a study of cytomegalovirus exposure and HLA in healthy donors. Study-level results: Information on immune exposure was restricted to one variable (CMV serostatus). Fewer N-insertions (relative to the 666-donor mean) were reportedly seen in an Asian-associated ancestry cluster in a later analysis. A later analysis showed HLA-associated TCR beta chains outstripping equally common others in clonal expansion.

It was with 60 Vbeta and 13 Jbeta primers that the PCR ran. Sequencing used immunoSEQ multiplex PCR; TCRdb keeps in-frame clones, though not all of them. The sample lists 150,000 or so clones, approximately 80% occurring once. The sample comprised PBMCs. The V gene is TRBV5-1, the J gene TRBJ2-7; 8 bases are shared with TRBD1. This receptor was identified in a man aged 45-60 years in good health and CMV-seronegative. CDR3 sequence (DNA): TGCGCCAGCAGCTCCGGACAGGGAACGAACGAGCAGTACTTC. This sequence encodes CASSSGQGTNEQYF.